These 24 T cell receptor beta chains share one sample of origin, sequenced in a study of PD-1 blockade in classical Hodgkin lymphoma. Profiled with immunoSEQ multiplex PCR; TCRdb holds only in-frame clones, not every one. The data contain tens of thousands of clones, more than 75% of them singletons. After autologous stem cell transplantation all patients relapsed, and prior brentuximab vedotin exposure differed between cohorts. The sequencing here drew on peripheral blood mononuclear cells (PBMCs), taken at baseline. The receptors come from a human donor with classical Hodgkin lymphoma.

The chain has TRBV27 and TRBJ2-5; D gene uncertain. CDR1 and CDR2 (germline): MNHEY, SMNVEV (reference sequence). The CDR3 has 13 amino acids. Trimming removed 2 bases from V and 5 bases from J, with 9 bases in between. This CDR3 reads CASSLKGSETQYF. The CDR3 DNA reads as TGTGCCAGCAGTTTAAAGGGATCGGAGACCCAGTACTTC.

The rearrangement uses TRBV10-3 and TRBJ2-2; unclear D gene. The CDR3 is 13 amino acids. V lost 0 bases, J lost 6 bases, and 5 bases lay in between. The germline gives CDR1 ENHRY, CDR2 SYGVKD. Here the CDR3 DNA reads TGTGCCATCAGTGAGTCGGGTTCCGGGGAGCTGTTTTTT. This encodes CAISESGSGELFF.

The genes are TRBV29-1 and TRBJ2-1; 8 bases are shared with TRBD2. The CDR3 spans 21 residues. Losses at the gene ends were 1 base for V and 0 bases for J; bases not matched to a gene: 20. Germline V gene data show CDR1 as SQVTM and CDR2 as ANQGSEA. The CDR3 region has the DNA TGCAGCGTTGAAGGTCGTGGTCCTGGCACTAGCGGCCGAAGCTCCTACAATGAGCAGTTCTTC. Translating it yields CSVEGRGPGTSGRSSYNEQFF.

The J gene is TRBJ2-3, the V gene TRBV2, with TRBD2 identical over 11 bases. Trimming cost V 6 bases and J 0 bases; bases outside gene matches: 8. This CDR3 has 17 amino acids. Germline values: CDR1 SNHLY, CDR2 FYNNEI. Here the CDR3 DNA reads TGTGCCAGCAGGGGACTAGCGGACAAAACTAGCACAGATACGCAGTATTTT. It codes for CASRGLADKTSTDTQYF.

In this sample, this clone turned up once. The chain combines TRBV5-1 with TRBJ1-1; a possible D gene is TRBD1 (5 bases). Germline loops: CDR1 SGHRS, CDR2 YFSETQ. There are 15 residues in the CDR3. Trimming took off 10 bases at V and 1 base at J, with 20 bases between the two ends. The CDR3 coding sequence is TGCGCCCCCGTTGGGGGGGGACGACAGAACACTGAAGCTTTCTTT. Encoded protein: CAPVGGGRQNTEAFF.

The chain has TRBV9 and TRBJ2-2; TRBD2 is a possible D gene (6 bases). V was shortened by 4 bases and J by 8 bases, with 18 bases between the two germline ends. CDR3 size: 15 residues. Germline lookup yields CDR1 SGDLS and CDR2 YYNGEE. The chain's CDR3 is CASSKGPGERGELFF. DNA for the CDR3: TGTGCCAGCAGCAAAGGACCGGGGGAGCGGGGGGAGCTGTTTTTT.

This clone was seen more than once but under ten times. The gene calls are TRBV15 and TRBJ1-6; no reliable D call. The CDR3 has 13 amino acids. V was cut by 0 bases and J by 7 bases, with 4 bases left in between. Germline V gene lookup returns CDR1 LNHNV and CDR2 YYDKDF (reference sequence). The CDR3 loop is CATSRDFNSPLHF. In DNA form, the CDR3 reads TGTGCCACCAGCAGAGATTTCAATTCACCCCTCCACTTT.

The chain recombines TRBV5-1 with TRBJ2-7; D unresolved. The length of the CDR3 is 15 residues. The ends were cut back, 2 bases at V and 0 bases at J, with 12 bases in the middle. Germline V gene sequence: CDR1 SGHRS, CDR2 YFSETQ. CDR3: CASSFPKKTSYEQYF. The CDR3 DNA follows: TGCGCCAGCAGCTTCCCTAAAAAGACCTCCTACGAGCAGTACTTC. The whole variable domain, filled in from reference TRBV5-1 and TRBJ2-7, reads KAGVTQTPRYLIKTRGQQVTLSCSPISGHRSVSWYQQTPGQGLQFLFEYFSETQRNKGNFPGRFSGRQFSNSRSEMNVSTLELGDSALYLCASSFPKKTSYEQYFGPGTRLTVT.

The V and J genes are TRBV19 and TRBJ1-1; D uncertain. CDR1 and CDR2 (germline): LNHDA, SQIVND (reference sequence). The CDR3 runs to 13 residues. V was shortened by 2 bases and J by 3 bases, with 7 bases between the two germline ends. The CDR3 nucleotides are TGTGCCAGTAGTATAACAGCACACACTGAAGCTTTCTTT. Translating gives CASSITAHTEAFF.

The gene calls are TRBV6-1 and TRBJ2-7; TRBD2 aligns across 11 bases. J lost 4 bases, V lost 6 bases, and 8 bases had no gene match. Per the germline V gene, CDR1 is MNHNS and CDR2 is SASEGT. There are 15 residues in the CDR3. DNA for the CDR3: TGTGCCAGCAGCGTCCCGACTAGCGGGGCATACGAGCAGTACTTC. This translates into CASSVPTSGAYEQYF.

As regards this clone: One end of the junction fails to match germline, which may point to a read error. This specimen includes other DNA sequences encoding the same CDR3. The rearrangement uses TRBV11-2 and TRBJ1-2; possibly TRBD1 for D (6 bases). There are 18 residues in the CDR3. CDR1 is SGHAT and CDR2 is FQNNGV in the germline V gene. CDR3 nucleotide sequence: TGCGCCAGCAGCCCTTACGGTAGCCCCGGACAGCCGAACTATGGCTACACCTTC. It encodes CASSPYGSPGQPNYGYTF.

The gene calls are TRBV2 and TRBJ2-7; TRBD1 aligns across 8 bases. This CDR3 is 15 amino acids long. The ends lost 6 bases at V and 0 bases at J; junction bases unmatched: 7. Germline-derived CDR1 and CDR2 are SNHLY and FYNNEI. Here the CDR3 reads CASSGQGLLSYEQYF. The CDR3 DNA reads as TGTGCCAGCAGCGGACAGGGCCTCCTCTCCTACGAGCAGTACTTC.

The chain is built from TRBV5-8 and TRBJ1-2; D ambiguous. V was shortened by 4 bases and J by 8 bases, with 9 bases between the two germline ends. This CDR3 has 11 residues. The germline CDR1 and CDR2 sequences are SGHTS and YDEGEE. The CDR3 region has the DNA TGTGCCAGCAGCCGACTAGTAGGCTACACCTTC. Translating gives CASSRLVGYTF.

This clone was seen once. This sequence joins TRBV6-5 and TRBJ1-2; D not certain. Trimming pared 7 bases from V and 1 base from J, leaving 13 bases between. The CDR3 is made up of 14 amino acids. Per the germline V gene, CDR1 is MNHEY and CDR2 is SVGAGI. The CDR3 is CASKPLGDNYGYTF. The CDR3 DNA is TGTGCCAGCAAGCCCCTGGGCGATAACTATGGCTACACCTTC.

The chain has TRBV2 and TRBJ1-2; possible D gene TRBD1, 5 bases. V was cut by 0 bases and J by 3 bases, with 20 bases left in between. Looked up from germline, CDR1 is SNHLY and CDR2 is FYNNEI. This CDR3 has 18 residues. In DNA, the CDR3 is TGTGCCAGCAGTGAAGCTACTATTTGGGGGACGGAGGACTATGGCTACACCTTC. Amino acid sequence: CASSEATIWGTEDYGYTF.

The rearrangement joins TRBV11-2 to TRBJ2-6, with 10 bases identical to TRBD2. Germline CDR1 reads SGHAT; CDR2 reads FQNNGV. Trimming cost V 5 bases and J 1 base; bases outside gene matches: 8. This CDR3 contains 18 residues. The CDR3 DNA sequence: TGTGCCAGCAGCGACGGGGGTAGCGGGAGGTCTGGGGCCAACGTCCTGACTTTC. Translated: CASSDGGSGRSGANVLTF.

The chain is built from TRBV18 and TRBJ2-2, with D uncertain. The CDR3 is 15 residues long. Looked up from germline, CDR1 is KGHSH and CDR2 is LQKENI. V lost 4 bases and J 5 bases, leaving 14 bases between the germline ends. The CDR3 here is CASSQQSSLTGELFF. As DNA, the CDR3 is TGTGCCAGCTCACAGCAGAGCTCGTTGACCGGGGAGCTGTTTTTT.

The V call is TRBV19, the J call TRBJ2-1; the D gene is possibly TRBD2 (6 bases). Per the germline V gene, CDR1 is LNHDA and CDR2 is SQIVND (reference sequence). V was clipped by 3 bases and J by 2 bases, with 11 bases between them. This CDR3 spans 15 amino acids. This chain's CDR3 is CASSIYGGAYNEQFF. The CDR3 nucleotides are TGTGCCAGTAGTATTTACGGGGGAGCCTACAATGAGCAGTTCTTC.

This chain links TRBV18 with TRBJ2-1, with TRBD1 as a possible D gene (5 bases). With 2 bases removed from V and 4 bases from J, the gap between germline ends came to 15 bases. CDR3 length equals 16 residues. Looked up from germline, CDR1 is KGHSH and CDR2 is LQKENI. Written as DNA, the CDR3 is TGTGCCAGCTCACCAGGGGCGCCCAATACTTACAATGAGCAGTTCTTC. This encodes CASSPGAPNTYNEQFF.

The chain carries TRBV5-5 and TRBJ2-2, with TRBD2 matching over 8 bases. The CDR3 contains 17 residues. Germline loops: CDR1 SGHKS, CDR2 YYEKEE (reference sequence). The trim removed 6 bases at V and 1 base at J, leaving 11 bases unmatched. This CDR3 reads CASIPSPGGVNTGELFF. The CDR3 DNA sequence: TGTGCCAGCATTCCCAGCCCCGGGGGGGTGAACACCGGGGAGCTGTTTTTT. The variable domain in full, completed from reference TRBV5-5 and TRBJ2-2, reads DAGVTQSPTHLIKTRGQQVTLRCSPISGHKSVSWYQQVLGQGPQFIFQYYEKEERGRGNFPDRFSARQFPNYSSELNVNALLLGDSALYLCASIPSPGGVNTGELFFGEGSRLTVL.

This sequence joins TRBV27 and TRBJ1-4; 10 nucleotides align to TRBD1. J gave up 10 bases and V 6 bases, and 14 bases lay outside the gene matches. CDR3 length: 16 residues. Per the germline V gene, CDR1 is MNHEY and CDR2 is SMNVEV (reference sequence). The chain's CDR3 is CASSSITGTGEGKLFF. The CDR3 DNA reads TGTGCCAGCAGCTCGATAACCGGGACAGGGGAGGGAAAACTGTTTTTT.

This clone appeared a single time. V usage is TRBV9 and J usage is TRBJ2-3; either TRBD1 or TRBD2 may supply D (5 bases each). Trimming left V 7 bases short and J 1 base short, with 19 bases between. The germline CDR1 and CDR2 sequences are SGDLS and YYNGEE. CDR3 length: 16 amino acids. In DNA form, the CDR3 reads TGTGCCAGCGCGAGTGGGGACCCTCCCCGCACAGATACGCAGTATTTT. Translated, it gives CASASGDPPRTDTQYF.

The chain carries TRBV28 and TRBJ1-1; 7 bases agree with TRBD1. The CDR3 totals 15 residues. CDR1 and CDR2 from the germline V gene are MDHEN and SYDVKM. The ends lost 1 base at V and 5 bases at J; junction bases unmatched: 7. This chain's CDR3 is CASSLYDDRVTEAFF. CDR3 in DNA: TGTGCCAGCAGTTTATACGACGACAGGGTTACTGAAGCTTTCTTT.

The chain recombines TRBV27 with TRBJ1-2, with D hard to call. CDR3 length equals 14 residues. Per the germline V gene, CDR1 is MNHEY and CDR2 is SMNVEV (reference sequence). Deletions cut 6 bases from V and 5 bases from J, with 16 bases between. CDR3: CASSPATPLYGYTF. CDR3 DNA sequence: TGTGCCAGCAGCCCAGCGACACCCCTTTATGGCTACACCTTC.